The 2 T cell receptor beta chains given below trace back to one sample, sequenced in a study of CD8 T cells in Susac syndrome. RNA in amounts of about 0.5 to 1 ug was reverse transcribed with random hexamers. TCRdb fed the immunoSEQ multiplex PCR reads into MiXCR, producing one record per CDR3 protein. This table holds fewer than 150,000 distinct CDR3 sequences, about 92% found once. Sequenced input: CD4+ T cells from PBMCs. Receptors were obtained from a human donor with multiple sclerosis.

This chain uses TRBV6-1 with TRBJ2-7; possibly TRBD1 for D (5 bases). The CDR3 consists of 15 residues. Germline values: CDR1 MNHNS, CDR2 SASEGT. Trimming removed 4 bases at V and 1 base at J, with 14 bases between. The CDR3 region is CASSVGLDSSYEQYF. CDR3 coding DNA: TGTGCCAGCAGTGTCGGCCTTGACAGTTCCTACGAGCAGTACTTC.

For the CDR3, the DNA is TGTGCCAGCAGACCATCGGGACTTCTCAACAATGAGCAGTTCTTC. It yields the protein CASRPSGLLNNEQFF. This chain uses TRBV28 with TRBJ2-1; possible D gene TRBD2, 6 bases. This CDR3 is 15 amino acids long. Deletions cut 6 bases from V and 5 bases from J, with 17 bases between. CDR1 MDHEN and CDR2 SYDVKM come from the germline V gene.